This TCR beta chain was retrieved from a study of control samples from healthy donors and cancer patients. This clone was picked up a small number of times. Per the germline V gene, CDR1 is SGHAT and CDR2 is FQNNGV. V shed 4 bases, J shed 8 bases, and the junction held 7 bases outside the gene matches. This CDR3 has 13 amino acids. Profiling relied on immunoSEQ multiplex PCR, and the TCRdb table lists in-frame clones only, not all of them. The data hold roughly 190,000 clones, with 91% observed a single time. This chain uses TRBV11-2 with TRBJ1-2; 7 nucleotides align to TRBD1. The sequenced material came from blood. This receptor was obtained from a woman aged 25 to 39 in good health. The CDR3 nucleotides read TGTGCCAGCAGCTCCGACAGGGCGCCCGGCTACACCTTC. This encodes CASSSDRAPGYTF.